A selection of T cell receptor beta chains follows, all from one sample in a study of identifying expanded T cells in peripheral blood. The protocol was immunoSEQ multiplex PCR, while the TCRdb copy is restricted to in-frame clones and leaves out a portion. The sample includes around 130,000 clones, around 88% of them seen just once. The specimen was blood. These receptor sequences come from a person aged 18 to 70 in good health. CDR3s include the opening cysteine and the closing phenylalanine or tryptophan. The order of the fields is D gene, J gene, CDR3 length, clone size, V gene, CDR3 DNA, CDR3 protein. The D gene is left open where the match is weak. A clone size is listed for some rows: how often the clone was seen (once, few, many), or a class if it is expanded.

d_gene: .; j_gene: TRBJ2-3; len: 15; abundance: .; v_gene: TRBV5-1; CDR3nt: TGCGCCAGCAGCCCAGGAGGAGCTTATGCAGATACGCAGTATTTT; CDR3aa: CASSPGGAYADTQYF
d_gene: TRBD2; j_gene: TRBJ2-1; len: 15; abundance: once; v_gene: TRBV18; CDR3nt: TGTGCCAGCTCCGAACTAGCGGGGAGTTACAATGAGCAGTTCTTC; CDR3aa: CASSELAGSYNEQFF
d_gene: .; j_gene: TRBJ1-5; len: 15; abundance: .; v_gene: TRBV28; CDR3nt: TGTGCCAGCAGTTTACTCTGGATAAACAATCAGCCCCAGCATTTT; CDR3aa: CASSLLWINNQPQHF
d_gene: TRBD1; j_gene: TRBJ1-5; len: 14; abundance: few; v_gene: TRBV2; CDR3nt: TGTGCCAGCAACGGACAGGGAAGGGGTCAGCCCCAGCATTTT; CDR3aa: CASNGQGRGQPQHF
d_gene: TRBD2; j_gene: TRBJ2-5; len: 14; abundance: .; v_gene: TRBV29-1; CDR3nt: TGCAGCGTTGAGACCCCTACGGGGGGAGAGACCCAGTACTTC; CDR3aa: CSVETPTGGETQYF
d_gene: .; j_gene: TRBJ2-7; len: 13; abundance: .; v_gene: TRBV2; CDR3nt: TGTGCCAGCAGTGTAGGGCAGGGCTACGAGCAGTACTTC; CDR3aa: CASSVGQGYEQYF
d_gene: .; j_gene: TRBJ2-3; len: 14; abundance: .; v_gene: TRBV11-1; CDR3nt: TGTGCCAGCAGCTCCCCGGGGGGCACAGATACGCAGTATTTT; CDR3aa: CASSSPGGTDTQYF
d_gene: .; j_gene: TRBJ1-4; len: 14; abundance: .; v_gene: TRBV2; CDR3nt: TGTGCCAGCCTCCCAGGGGCGGACGGGCGGAAACTGTTTTTT; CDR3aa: CASLPGADGRKLFF
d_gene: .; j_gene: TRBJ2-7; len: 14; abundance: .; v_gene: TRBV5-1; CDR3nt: TGCGCCAGCAGCCAACTGACAGGAGACTACGAGCAGTACTTC; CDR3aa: CASSQLTGDYEQYF
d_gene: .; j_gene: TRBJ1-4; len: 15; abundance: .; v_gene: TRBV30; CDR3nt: TGTGCCTGGAGTGTAGGGACGGTGACGAATGAAAAACTGTTTTTT; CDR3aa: CAWSVGTVTNEKLFF
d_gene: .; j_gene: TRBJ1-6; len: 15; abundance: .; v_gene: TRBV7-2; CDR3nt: TGTGCCAGCAGCAACCGGGGCACCGGGGATTCACCCCTCCACTTT; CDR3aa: CASSNRGTGDSPLHF
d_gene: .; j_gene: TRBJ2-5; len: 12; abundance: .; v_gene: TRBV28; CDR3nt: TGTGCCAGCAGTTTAGCGGCAGAGACCCAGTACTTC; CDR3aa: CASSLAAETQYF
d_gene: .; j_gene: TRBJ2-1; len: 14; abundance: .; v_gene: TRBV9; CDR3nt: TGTGCCAGCAGCGTATTGGGACACAGCAATGAGCAGTTCTTC; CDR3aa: CASSVLGHSNEQFF
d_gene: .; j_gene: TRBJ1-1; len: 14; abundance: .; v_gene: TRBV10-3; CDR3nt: TGTGCCATCAGTGAGAGAACTCAGGGCACTGAAGCTTTCTTT; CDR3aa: CAISERTQGTEAFF
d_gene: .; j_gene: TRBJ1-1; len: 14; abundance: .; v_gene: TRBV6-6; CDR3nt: TGTGCCAGCAGCCGCGGACAGCAGAACACTGAAGCTTTCTTT; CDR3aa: CASSRGQQNTEAFF
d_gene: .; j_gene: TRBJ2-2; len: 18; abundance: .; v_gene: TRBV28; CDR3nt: TGTGCCAGCAGTTCCCCAAGTCGGCGGCAGGGAGGCACCGGGGAGCTGTTTTTT; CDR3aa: CASSSPSRRQGGTGELFF
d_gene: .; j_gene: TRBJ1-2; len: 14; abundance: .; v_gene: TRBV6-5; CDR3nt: TGTGCCAGCAGTTACAATAACAGGAAGGGAGGCTACACCTTC; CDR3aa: CASSYNNRKGGYTF
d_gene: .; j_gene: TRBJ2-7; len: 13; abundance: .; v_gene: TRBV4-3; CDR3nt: TGCGCCAGCAGCTTTATGTCCGGGGACTTCCAGTACTTC; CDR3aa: CASSFMSGDFQYF
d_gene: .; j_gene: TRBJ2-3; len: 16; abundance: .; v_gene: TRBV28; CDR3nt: TGTGCCAGCAGCTTACAGGGAAACCCGAAGACAGATACGCAGTATTTT; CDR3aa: CASSLQGNPKTDTQYF
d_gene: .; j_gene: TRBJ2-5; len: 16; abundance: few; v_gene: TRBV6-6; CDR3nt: TGTGCCAGCAGTCAATTCGAGGGGAGGGGGGGAGAGACCCAGTACTTC; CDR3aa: CASSQFEGRGGETQYF
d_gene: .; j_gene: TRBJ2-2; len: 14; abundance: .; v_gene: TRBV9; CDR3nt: TGTGCCAGCAGCGTAGACATAACCACCGGGGAGCTGTTTTTT; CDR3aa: CASSVDITTGELFF
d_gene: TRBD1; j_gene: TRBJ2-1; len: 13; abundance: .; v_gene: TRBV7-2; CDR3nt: TGTGCCAGCAGCCGGACAGGGGGCAATGAGCAGTTCTTC; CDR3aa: CASSRTGGNEQFF
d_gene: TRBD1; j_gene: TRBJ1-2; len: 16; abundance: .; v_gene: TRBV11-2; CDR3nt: TGTGCCAGCAGCTTATTTTATCAGGGGGGCGGTTCCCACTACACCTTC; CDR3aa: CASSLFYQGGGSHYTF
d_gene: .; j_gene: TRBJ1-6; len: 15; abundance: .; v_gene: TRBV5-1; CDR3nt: TGCGCCAGCAGCTCGACCCGGGACACTAATTCACCCCTCCACTTT; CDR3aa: CASSSTRDTNSPLHF
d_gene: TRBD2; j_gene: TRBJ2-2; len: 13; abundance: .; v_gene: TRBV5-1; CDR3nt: TGCGCCAGCAGCCTACGGGGGGGTGTGGAGCTGTTTTTT; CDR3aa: CASSLRGGVELFF
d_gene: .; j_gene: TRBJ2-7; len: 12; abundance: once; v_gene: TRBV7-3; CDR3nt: TGTGCCAGCAGCCCTCAGACGCTCGAGCAGTACTTC; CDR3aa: CASSPQTLEQYF
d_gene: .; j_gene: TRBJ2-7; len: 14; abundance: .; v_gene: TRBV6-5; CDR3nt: TGTGCCAGCAGTGAGACAGGAGGCGTCTACGAGCAGTACTTC; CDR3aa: CASSETGGVYEQYF
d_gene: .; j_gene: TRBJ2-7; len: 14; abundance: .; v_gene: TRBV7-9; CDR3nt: TGTGCCAGCAGCTTAGCGGCGGCCTCCTACGAGCAGTACTTC; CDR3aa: CASSLAAASYEQYF
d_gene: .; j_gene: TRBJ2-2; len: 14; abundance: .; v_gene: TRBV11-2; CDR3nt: TGTGCCAGCAGCTTAAACCCAGGATCGGGGGAGCTGTTTTTT; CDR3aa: CASSLNPGSGELFF
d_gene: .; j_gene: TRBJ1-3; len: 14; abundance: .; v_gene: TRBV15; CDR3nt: TGTGCCACCAGCAGAGGCAGGGATGGAAACACCATATATTTT; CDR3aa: CATSRGRDGNTIYF
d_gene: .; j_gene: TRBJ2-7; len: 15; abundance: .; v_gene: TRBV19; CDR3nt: TGTGCCAGTAGTAACCCTTCCGGAGCCAATTACGAGCAGTACTTC; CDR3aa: CASSNPSGANYEQYF
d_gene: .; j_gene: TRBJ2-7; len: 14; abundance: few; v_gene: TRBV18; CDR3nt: TGTGCCAGCTCCCACGAAGAGGGGATCTACGAGCAGTACTTC; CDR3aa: CASSHEEGIYEQYF
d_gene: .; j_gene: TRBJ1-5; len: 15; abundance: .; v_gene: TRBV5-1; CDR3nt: TGCGCCAGCAGCTTTTCGGCTGATAGCAATCAGCCCCAGCATTTT; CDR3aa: CASSFSADSNQPQHF
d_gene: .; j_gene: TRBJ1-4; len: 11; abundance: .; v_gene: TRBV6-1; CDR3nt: TGTGCCAGCAGGTTCGGGACGGAACTGTTTTTT; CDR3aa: CASRFGTELFF
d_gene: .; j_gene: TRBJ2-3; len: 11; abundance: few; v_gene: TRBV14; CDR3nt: TGTGCCAGCAGCCAAGGGGATACGCAGTATTTT; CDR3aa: CASSQGDTQYF
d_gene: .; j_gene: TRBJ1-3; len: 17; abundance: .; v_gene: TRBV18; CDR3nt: TGTGCCAGCTCACCACAGAATCCGGGTTACTCTGGAAACACCATATATTTT; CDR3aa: CASSPQNPGYSGNTIYF
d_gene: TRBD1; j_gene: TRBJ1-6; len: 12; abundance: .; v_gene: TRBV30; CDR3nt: TGTGCCTGGGGGACAGGTAATTCACCCCTCCACTTT; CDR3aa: CAWGTGNSPLHF
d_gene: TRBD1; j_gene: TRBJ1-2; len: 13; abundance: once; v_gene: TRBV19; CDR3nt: TGTGCCAGTAGTCGACAGGGTAGTGGTGGCTACACCTTC; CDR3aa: CASSRQGSGGYTF
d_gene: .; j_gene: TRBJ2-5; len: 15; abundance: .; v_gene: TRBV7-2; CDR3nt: TGTGCCAGCAGCGACAGACGTGGCGAGACAGAGACCCAGTACTTC; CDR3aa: CASSDRRGETETQYF
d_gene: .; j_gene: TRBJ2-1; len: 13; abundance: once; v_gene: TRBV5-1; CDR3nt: TGCGCCAGCAGCTTGGGTACAAACAATGAGCAGTTCTTC; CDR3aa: CASSLGTNNEQFF
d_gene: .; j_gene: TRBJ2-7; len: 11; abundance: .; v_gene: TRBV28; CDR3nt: TGTGCCAGCAGTTACACTTACGAGCAGTACTTC; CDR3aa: CASSYTYEQYF
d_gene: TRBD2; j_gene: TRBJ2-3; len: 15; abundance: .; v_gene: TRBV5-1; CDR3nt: TGCGCCAGCAGCTTACTAGCGGACCGGGCAGATACGCAGTATTTT; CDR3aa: CASSLLADRADTQYF
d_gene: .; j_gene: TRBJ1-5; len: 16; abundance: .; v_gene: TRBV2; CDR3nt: TGTGCCAGCAGAGAGAGACTGTACGATAGCAATCAGCCCCAGCATTTT; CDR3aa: CASRERLYDSNQPQHF
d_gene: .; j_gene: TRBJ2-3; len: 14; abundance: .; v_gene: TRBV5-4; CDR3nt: TGTGCCAGCAGCCCCGGACCCAGCACAGATACGCAGTATTTT; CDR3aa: CASSPGPSTDTQYF
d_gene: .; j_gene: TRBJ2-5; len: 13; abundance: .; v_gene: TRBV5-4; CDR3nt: TGTGCCAGCAGCTTGGCTTGGGCACCCGACCAGTACTTC; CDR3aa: CASSLAWAPDQYF
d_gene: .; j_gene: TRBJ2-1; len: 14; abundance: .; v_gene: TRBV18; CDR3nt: TGTGCCAGCTCCCCGGGGAGGTCTGGGAATGAGCAGTTCTTC; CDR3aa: CASSPGRSGNEQFF
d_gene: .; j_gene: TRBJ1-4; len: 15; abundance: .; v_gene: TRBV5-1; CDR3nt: TGCGCCAGCAGCTCAGGGTTTGCAACTAATGAAAAACTGTTTTTT; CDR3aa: CASSSGFATNEKLFF
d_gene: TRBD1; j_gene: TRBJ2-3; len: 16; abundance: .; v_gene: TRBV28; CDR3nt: TGTGCCAGCAGTACCGGCCCGACAGGGAAGGCAGATACGCAGTATTTT; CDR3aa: CASSTGPTGKADTQYF
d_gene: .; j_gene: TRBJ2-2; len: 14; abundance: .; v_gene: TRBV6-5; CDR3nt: TGTGCCAGCAGTTCCCAACGGGAAGTCGGGGAGCTGTTTTTT; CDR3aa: CASSSQREVGELFF
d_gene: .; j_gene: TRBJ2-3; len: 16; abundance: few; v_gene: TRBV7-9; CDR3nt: TGTGCCAGCAGCTTAAAATCGTGGGGGTATCCAGATACGCAGTATTTT; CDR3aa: CASSLKSWGYPDTQYF
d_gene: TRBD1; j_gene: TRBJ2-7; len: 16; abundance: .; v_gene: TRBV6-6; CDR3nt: TGTGCCAGCAGTCCTAGCGGAGGACAGGGGGCGTACGAGCAGTACTTC; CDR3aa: CASSPSGGQGAYEQYF
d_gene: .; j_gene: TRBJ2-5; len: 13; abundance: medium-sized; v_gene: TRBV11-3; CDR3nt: TGTGCCAGCAGCCCACCCGACCTGGAGACCCAGTACTTC; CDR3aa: CASSPPDLETQYF
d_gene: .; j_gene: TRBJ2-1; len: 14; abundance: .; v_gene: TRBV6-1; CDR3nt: TGTGCCAGCAGTGCCGGGACCTCTTATCTTGAGCAGTTCTTC; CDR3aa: CASSAGTSYLEQFF
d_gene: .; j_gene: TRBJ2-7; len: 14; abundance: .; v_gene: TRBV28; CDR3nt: TGTGCCAGCAGTTCCCCGGACAAATCCTACGAGCAGTACTTC; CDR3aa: CASSSPDKSYEQYF
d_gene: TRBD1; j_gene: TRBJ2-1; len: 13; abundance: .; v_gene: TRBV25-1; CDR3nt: TGTGCCAGCAGTGAGGACAGGGGGCATGAGCAGTTCTTC; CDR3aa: CASSEDRGHEQFF
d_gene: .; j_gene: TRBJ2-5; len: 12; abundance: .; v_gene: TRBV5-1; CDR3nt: TGCGCCAGCAGCCGGGACCAAGAGACCCAGTACTTC; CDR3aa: CASSRDQETQYF
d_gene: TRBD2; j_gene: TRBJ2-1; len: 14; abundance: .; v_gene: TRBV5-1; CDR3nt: TGCGCCAGCAGCTTTCGTAGGGGAGGGAATGAGCAGTTCTTC; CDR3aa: CASSFRRGGNEQFF